The rows below give T cell receptor beta chains drawn from one sample of a study of cytomegalovirus exposure and HLA in healthy donors. Sequenced by immunoSEQ multiplex PCR; TCRdb stores in-frame clones only, minus some. The repertoire includes 100,000 to 150,000 clones, approximately 78% of them detected once, and about 3.5% sits in the top ten. The sample was PBMCs. The receptors here all came from a man aged 35 to 55 in good health and CMV-seronegative. CDR3s include the opening cysteine and the closing phenylalanine or tryptophan.

V,CDR3
TRBV30,CAFTKTGADTGELFF
TRBV6-6,CASRYTGTYNQPQHF
TRBV6-5,CASSYSGGRKQYF
TRBV29-1,CSVGLSVYGYTF
TRBV5-6,CASSSGQGASEAFF
TRBV7-9,CASSFEAPIYEQYF
TRBV19,CASSKLRGVNEKLFF
TRBV2,CATRPPGTDNSPLHF
TRBV15,CATSRDFNWRGARETQYF
TRBV5-4,CASSRQGGILEQYF
TRBV20-1,CSAPATEAFF
TRBV5-4,CASSSITSARRADTQYF
TRBV6-1,CASSARSDTQYF
TRBV6-6,CASSFSGEVREQYF
TRBV7-2,CASSPGGSTDTQYF
TRBV5-1,CASSFLAGALRDTQYF
TRBV5-1,CASSLVRGDYNEQFF
TRBV5-8,CASWDRENYGYTF
TRBV11-2,CASSLVRQETQYF
TRBV5-1,CASSLIVQGNGNTIYF
TRBV29-1,CSVVGHLLDTQYF
TRBV6-5,CASSSSGTRNEQFF
TRBV7-5,CARGGYYEQYF
TRBV27,CASSTGTKAYNEQFF
TRBV6-1,CASRDRHTEAFF
TRBV5-8,CASSFHTKDRLNTEAFF
TRBV11-2,CASSLDQGPINEQFF